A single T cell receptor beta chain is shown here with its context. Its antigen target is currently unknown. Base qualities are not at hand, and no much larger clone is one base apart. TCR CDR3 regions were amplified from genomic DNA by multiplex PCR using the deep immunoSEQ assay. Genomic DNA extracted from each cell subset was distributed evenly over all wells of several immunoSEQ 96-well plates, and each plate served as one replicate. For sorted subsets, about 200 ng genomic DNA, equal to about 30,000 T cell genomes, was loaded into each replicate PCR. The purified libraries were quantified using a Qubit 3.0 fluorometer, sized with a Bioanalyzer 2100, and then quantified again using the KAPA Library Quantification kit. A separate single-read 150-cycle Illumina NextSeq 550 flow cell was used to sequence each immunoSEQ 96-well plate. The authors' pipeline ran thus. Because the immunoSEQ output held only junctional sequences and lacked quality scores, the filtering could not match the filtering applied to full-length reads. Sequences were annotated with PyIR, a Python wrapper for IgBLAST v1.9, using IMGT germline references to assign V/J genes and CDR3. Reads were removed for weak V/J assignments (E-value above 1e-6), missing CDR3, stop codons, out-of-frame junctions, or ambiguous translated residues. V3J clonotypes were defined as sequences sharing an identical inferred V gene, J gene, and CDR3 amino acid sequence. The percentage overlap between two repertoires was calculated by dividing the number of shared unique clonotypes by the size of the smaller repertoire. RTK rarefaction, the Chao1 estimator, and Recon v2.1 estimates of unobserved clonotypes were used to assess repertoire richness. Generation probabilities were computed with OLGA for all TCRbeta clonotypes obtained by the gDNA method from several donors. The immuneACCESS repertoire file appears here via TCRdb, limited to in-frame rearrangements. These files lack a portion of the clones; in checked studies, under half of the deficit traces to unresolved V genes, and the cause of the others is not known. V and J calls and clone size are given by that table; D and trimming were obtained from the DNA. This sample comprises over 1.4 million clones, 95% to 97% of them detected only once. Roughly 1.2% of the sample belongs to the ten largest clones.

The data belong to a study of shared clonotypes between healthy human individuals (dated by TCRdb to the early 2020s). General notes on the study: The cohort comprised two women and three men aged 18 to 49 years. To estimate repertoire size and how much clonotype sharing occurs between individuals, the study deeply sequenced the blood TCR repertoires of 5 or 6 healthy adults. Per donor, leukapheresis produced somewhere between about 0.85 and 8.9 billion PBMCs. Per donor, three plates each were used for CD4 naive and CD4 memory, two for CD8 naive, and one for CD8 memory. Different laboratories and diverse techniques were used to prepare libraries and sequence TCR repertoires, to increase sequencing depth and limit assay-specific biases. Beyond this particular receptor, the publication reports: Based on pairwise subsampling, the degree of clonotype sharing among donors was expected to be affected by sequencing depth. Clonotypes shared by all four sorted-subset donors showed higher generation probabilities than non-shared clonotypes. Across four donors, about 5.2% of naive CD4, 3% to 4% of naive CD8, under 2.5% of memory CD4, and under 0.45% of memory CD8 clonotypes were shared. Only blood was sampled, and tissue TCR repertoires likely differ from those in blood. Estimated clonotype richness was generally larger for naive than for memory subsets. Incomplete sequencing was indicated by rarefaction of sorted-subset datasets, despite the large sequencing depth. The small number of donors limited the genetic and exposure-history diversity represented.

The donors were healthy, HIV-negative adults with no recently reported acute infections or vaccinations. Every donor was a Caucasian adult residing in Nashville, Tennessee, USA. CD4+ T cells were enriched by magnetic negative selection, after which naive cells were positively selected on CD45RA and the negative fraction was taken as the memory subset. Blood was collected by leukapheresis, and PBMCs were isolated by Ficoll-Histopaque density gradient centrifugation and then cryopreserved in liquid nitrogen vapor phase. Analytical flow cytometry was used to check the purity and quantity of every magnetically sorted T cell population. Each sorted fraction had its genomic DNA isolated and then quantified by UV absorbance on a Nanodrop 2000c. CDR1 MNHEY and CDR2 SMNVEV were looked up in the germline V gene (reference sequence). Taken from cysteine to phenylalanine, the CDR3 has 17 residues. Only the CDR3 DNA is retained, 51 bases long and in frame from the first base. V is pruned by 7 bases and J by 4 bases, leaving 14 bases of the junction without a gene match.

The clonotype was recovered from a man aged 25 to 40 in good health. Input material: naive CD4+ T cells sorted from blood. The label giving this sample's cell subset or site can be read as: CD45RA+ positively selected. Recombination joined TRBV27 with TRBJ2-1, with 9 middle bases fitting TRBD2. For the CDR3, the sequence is CASTRTAGTSRYNEQFF. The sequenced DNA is TGTGCCAGCACACGGACGGCCGGGACTAGCCGTTACAATGAGCAGTTCTTC.